This T cell receptor (beta chain) is drawn from a study of blood T cell repertoires in COVID-19. Whole-study context: From T cells, B-cell-depleted T cells, or PBMCs came the material, which was cDNA or gDNA.

Here immunoSEQ multiplex PCR was the method, and the copy in TCRdb shows in-frame clones only, minus some. This sample carries about 200,000 clones, about 86% of them seen once, and the ten largest clones take 20% to 25%. The CDR3 consists of 16 residues. V was cut by 0 bases and J by 2 bases, with 14 bases left in between. From germline, CDR1 is SGDLS and CDR2 YYNGEE. Cohort placement rested on clinical history that participants reported themselves. In its sample, this clone was seen many times. Sequenced material: PBMCs or T cells enriched from blood (not recorded which). This sequence was found in a woman aged 40 to 50 in a cohort exposed to, infected with or recovered from COVID-19 (not recorded which). The J gene is TRBJ2-5, the V gene TRBV9, with D tentatively TRBD2 (5 bases). The CDR3: CASSVAGSRGQETQYF. The CDR3 bases are TGTGCCAGCAGCGTAGCCGGATCTAGAGGGCAAGAGACCCAGTACTTC.